Below, 5 T cell receptor beta chains from the same sample are listed, as sequenced in a study of blood T cell repertoires in COVID-19. Assay: immunoSEQ multiplex PCR; the TCRdb copy retains only in-frame clones and omits some. Of 380,000 or so clones in the sample, approximately 85% are singletons; the top ten hold around 1.9%. The sequencing input was PBMCs or T cells enriched from blood (not recorded which). Receptor source: a woman between 35 and 50 years old with acute COVID-19.

V and J are TRBV5-1 and TRBJ2-1; 7 positions match TRBD1. CDR3 length: 13 amino acids. In germline, CDR1 is SGHRS, CDR2 YFSETQ. V was pared by 4 bases and J by 5 bases, with 3 bases of the junction left unmatched. The CDR3: CASSRDSNNEQFF. CDR3 DNA: TGCGCCAGCAGCCGGGACAGCAACAATGAGCAGTTCTTC.

This chain links TRBV19 with TRBJ2-5; D not certain. Trimming pared 5 bases from V and 4 bases from J, leaving 11 bases between. The CDR3 covers 13 residues. Germline V lookup: CDR1 LNHDA, CDR2 SQIVND (reference sequence). This CDR3 reads CASSLSVGETQYF. DNA of the CDR3: TGTGCCAGTAGTCTGAGCGTAGGAGAGACCCAGTACTTC. The full variable domain, its missing parts supplied by reference TRBV19 and TRBJ2-5, is DGGITQSPKYLFRKEGQNVTLSCEQNLNHDAMYWYRQDPGQGLRLIYYSQIVNDFQKGDIAEGYSVSREKKESFPLTVTSAQKNPTAFYLCASSLSVGETQYFGPGTRLLVL.

The rearrangement uses TRBV2 and TRBJ1-1, with D hard to call. CDR3 size: 14 residues. Between the trimmed V and J ends, which lost 0 bases and 6 bases, there was a span of 11 bases. Germline CDR1 and CDR2: SNHLY and FYNNEI. In nucleotides, the CDR3 is TGTGCCAGCAGTGAAGCGTCCTTTGGGCCTGAAGCTTTCTTT. It specifies CASSEASFGPEAFF.

The CDR3: CATHRTGDGYTF. The CDR3, as DNA: TGTGCCACCCATAGGACAGGGGACGGCTACACCTTC. The chain joins TRBV6-5 to TRBJ1-2, with 9 bases that match TRBD1. The CDR3 consists of 12 residues. Germline CDR1 is MNHEY and CDR2 is SVGAGI. V lost 10 bases to trimming and J lost 8 bases; unmatched junction nucleotides: 8.

The J gene is TRBJ2-1, the V gene TRBV7-6, with D possibly being TRBD2 (6 bases). Trimming removed 5 bases from V and 10 bases from J, with 12 bases in between. Germline CDR1 is SGHVS and CDR2 is FNYEAQ. The CDR3 loop spans 12 amino acids. DNA for the CDR3: TGTGCCAGCAGCCGAAGACTAGTAGAGCAGTTCTTC. It is translated as CASSRRLVEQFF.